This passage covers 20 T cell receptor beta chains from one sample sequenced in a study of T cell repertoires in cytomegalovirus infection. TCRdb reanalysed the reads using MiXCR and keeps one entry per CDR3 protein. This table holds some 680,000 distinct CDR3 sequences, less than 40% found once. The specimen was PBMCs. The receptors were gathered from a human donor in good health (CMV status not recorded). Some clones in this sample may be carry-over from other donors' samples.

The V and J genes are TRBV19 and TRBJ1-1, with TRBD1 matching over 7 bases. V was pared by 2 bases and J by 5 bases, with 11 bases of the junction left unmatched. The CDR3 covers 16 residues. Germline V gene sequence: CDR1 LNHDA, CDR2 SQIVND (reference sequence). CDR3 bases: TGTGCCAGTAGTATATCCCCCACGACGGACAGGACTGAAGCTTTCTTT. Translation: CASSISPTTDRTEAFF.

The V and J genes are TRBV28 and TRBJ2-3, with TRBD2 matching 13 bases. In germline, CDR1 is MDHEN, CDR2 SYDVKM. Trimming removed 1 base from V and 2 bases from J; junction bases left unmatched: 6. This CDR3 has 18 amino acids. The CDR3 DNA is TGTGCCAGCAGTTTATTAGGGACTAGCGGGGCTGACACAGATACGCAGTATTTT. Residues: CASSLLGTSGADTDTQYF.

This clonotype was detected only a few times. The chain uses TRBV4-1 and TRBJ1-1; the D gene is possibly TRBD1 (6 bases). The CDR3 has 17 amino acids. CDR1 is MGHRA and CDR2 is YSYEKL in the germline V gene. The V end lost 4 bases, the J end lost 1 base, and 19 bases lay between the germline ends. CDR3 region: CASSRPRGEQPNTEAFF. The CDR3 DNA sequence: TGCGCCAGCAGCCGCCCTAGGGGGGAACAACCGAACACTGAAGCTTTCTTT.

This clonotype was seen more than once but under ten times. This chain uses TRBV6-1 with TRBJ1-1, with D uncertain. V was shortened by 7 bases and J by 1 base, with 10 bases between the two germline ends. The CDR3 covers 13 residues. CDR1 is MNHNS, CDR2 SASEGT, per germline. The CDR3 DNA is TGTGCCAGCACCTTACGTAAGAACACTGAAGCTTTCTTT. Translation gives CASTLRKNTEAFF.

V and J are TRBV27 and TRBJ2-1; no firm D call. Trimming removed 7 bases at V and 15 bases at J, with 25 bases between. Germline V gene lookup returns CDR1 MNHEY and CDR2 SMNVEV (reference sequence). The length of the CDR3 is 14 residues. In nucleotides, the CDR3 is TGTGCCAGCACCTCTTTTACGGATAACAATGAGACGTTCTTC. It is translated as CASTSFTDNNETFF.

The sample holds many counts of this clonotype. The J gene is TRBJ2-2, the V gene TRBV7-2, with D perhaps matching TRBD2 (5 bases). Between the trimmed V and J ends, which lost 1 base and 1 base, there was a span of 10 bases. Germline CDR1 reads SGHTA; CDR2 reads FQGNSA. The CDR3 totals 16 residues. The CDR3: CASSLGVGKNTGELFF. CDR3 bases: TGTGCCAGCAGCTTAGGAGTCGGGAAGAACACCGGGGAGCTGTTTTTT.

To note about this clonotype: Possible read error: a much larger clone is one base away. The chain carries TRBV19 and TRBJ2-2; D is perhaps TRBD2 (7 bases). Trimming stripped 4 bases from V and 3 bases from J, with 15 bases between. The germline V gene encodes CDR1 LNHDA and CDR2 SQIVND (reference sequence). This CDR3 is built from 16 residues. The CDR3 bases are TGTGCCAGTAGTAAAAGGGGGGGTGAGTACACCGGGGAGCTGTTTTTT. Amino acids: CASSKRGGEYTGELFF.

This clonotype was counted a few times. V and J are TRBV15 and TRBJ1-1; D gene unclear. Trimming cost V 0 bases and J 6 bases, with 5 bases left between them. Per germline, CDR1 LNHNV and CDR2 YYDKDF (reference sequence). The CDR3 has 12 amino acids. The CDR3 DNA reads TGTGCCACCAGCAGAGATGTTGCTGAAGCTTTCTTT. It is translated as CATSRDVAEAFF.

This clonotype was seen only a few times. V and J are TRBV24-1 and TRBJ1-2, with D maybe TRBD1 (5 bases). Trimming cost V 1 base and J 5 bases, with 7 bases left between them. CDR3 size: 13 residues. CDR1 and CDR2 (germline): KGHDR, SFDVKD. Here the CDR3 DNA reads TGTGCCACCAGTGATTTTCAGGGTTATGGCTACACCTTC. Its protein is CATSDFQGYGYTF.

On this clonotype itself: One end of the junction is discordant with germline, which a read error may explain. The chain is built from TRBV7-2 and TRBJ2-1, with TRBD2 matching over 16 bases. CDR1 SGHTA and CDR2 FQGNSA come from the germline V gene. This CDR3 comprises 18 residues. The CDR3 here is CASSVGLAGGVSYKEQFF. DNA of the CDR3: TGTGCCAGCAGCGTGGGACTAGCGGGAGGGGTCTCCTACAAGGAGCAGTTCTTC.

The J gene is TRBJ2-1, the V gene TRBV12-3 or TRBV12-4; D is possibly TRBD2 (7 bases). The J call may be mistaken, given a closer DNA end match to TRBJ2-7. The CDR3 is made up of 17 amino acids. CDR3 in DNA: TGTGCCAGCAGTTTAAGGGGGGGACGGCGCTCCTACAATGAGCAGTACTTC. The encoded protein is CASSLRGGRRSYNEQYF.

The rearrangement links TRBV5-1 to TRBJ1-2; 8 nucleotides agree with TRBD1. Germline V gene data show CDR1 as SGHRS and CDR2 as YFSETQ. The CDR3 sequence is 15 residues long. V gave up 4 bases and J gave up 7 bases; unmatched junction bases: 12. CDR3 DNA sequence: TGCGCCAGCAGCGCACAAGCAGGGGGCGGTCGTGGCTACACCTTC. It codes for CASSAQAGGGRGYTF.

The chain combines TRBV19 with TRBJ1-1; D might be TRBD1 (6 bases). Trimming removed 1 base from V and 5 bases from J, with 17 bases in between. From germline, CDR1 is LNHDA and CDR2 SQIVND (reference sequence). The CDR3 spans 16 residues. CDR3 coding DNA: TGTGCCAGTAGTATAGCCCTCCCGGGGGCGGGGACTGAAGCTTTCTTT. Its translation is CASSIALPGAGTEAFF.

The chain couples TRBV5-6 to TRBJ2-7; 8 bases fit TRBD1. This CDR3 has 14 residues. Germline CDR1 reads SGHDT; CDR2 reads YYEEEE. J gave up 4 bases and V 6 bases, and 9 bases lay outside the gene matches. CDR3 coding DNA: TGTGCCAGCACCCTGGGACAGGTTGCTTACGAGCAGTACTTC. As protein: CASTLGQVAYEQYF.

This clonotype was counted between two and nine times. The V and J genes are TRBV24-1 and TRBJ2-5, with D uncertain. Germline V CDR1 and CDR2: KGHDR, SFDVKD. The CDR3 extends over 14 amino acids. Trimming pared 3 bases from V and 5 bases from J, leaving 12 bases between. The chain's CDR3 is CATSDEHNGETQYF. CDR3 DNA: TGTGCCACCAGTGATGAGCACAACGGTGAGACCCAGTACTTC.

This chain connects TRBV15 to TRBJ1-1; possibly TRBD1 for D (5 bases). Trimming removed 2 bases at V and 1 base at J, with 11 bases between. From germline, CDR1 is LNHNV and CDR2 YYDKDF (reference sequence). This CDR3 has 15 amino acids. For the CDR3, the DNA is TGTGCCACCAGCAGAACCGGGACGTGGAACACTGAAGCTTTCTTT. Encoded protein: CATSRTGTWNTEAFF.

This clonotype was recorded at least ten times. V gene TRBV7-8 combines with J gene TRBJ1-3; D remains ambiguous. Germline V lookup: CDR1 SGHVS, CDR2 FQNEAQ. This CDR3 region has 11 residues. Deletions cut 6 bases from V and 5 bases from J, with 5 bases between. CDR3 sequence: CASRPRNTIYF. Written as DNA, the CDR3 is TGTGCCAGCAGGCCCCGAAACACCATATATTTT.

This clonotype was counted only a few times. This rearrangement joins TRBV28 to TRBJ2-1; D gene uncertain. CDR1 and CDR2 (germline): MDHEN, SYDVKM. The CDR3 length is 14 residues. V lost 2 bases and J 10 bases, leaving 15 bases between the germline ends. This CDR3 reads CASSLPLGPREQFF. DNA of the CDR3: TGTGCCAGCAGTTTACCCCTCGGCCCCAGGGAGCAGTTCTTC.

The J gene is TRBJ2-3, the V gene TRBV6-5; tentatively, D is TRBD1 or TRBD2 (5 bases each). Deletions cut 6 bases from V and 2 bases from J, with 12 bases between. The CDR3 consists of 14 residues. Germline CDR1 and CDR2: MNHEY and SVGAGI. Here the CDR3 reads CASRMGPPTDTQYF. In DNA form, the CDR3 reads TGTGCCAGCAGGATGGGACCGCCCACAGATACGCAGTATTTT.

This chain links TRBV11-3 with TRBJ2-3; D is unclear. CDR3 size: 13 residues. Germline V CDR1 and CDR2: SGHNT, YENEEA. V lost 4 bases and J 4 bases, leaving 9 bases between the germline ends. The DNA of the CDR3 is TGTGCCAGCAGCTCAACCCTCTCAGATACGCAGTATTTT. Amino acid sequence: CASSSTLSDTQYF.